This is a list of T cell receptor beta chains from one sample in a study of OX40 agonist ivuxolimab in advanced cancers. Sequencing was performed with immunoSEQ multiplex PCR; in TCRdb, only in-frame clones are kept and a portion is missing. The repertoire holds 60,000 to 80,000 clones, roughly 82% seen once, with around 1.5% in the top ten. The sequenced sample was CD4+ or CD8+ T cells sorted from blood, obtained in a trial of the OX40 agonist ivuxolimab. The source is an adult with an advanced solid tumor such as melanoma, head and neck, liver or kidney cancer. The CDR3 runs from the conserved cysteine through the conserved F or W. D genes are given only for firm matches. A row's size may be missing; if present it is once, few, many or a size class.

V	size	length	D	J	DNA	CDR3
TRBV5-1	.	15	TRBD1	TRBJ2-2	TGCGCCAGCAGCTTTGACAGGGGGCGGACCGGGGAGCTGTTTTTT	CASSFDRGRTGELFF
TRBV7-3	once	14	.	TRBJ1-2	TGTGCCAGCAGCTTAAGCAGCACCGACTATGGCTACACCTTC	CASSLSSTDYGYTF
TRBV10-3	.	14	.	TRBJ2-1	TGTGCCATCAGTGGTGATAGCGGCTACAATGAGCAGTTCTTC	CAISGDSGYNEQFF
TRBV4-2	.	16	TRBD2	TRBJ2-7	TGTGCCAGCAGCCAAGTTGGTTTCCTAGCGGGAAACGAGCAGTACTTC	CASSQVGFLAGNEQYF
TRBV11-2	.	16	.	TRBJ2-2	TGTGCCAGCAACTTCCCAGCGGCGGGGTTCACCGGGGAGCTGTTTTTT	CASNFPAAGFTGELFF
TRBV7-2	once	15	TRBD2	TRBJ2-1	TGTGCCAGCAGCTTTGCCGGGACTACCTACAATGAGCAGTTCTTC	CASSFAGTTYNEQFF
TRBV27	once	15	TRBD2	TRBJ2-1	TGTGCCAGCAGAGAACTAGCGGGAGTGGGTAATGAGCAGTTCTTC	CASRELAGVGNEQFF
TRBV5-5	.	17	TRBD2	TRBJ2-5	TGTGCCAGCAGCCAGCACCGACCGGGACTAGCTGGTGAGACCCAGTACTTC	CASSQHRPGLAGETQYF
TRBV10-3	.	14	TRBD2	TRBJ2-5	TGTGCCACCGCCCCAGCGGGAAGCCAAGAGACCCAGTACTTC	CATAPAGSQETQYF
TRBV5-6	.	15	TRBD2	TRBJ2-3	TGTGCCAGCAGCTTGGGGGCGGGAGGGACAGATACGCAGTATTTT	CASSLGAGGTDTQYF